The entry below describes one TCR beta chain. The antigen is unknown. The data belong to a study of graft-versus-host responses after intestinal transplantation. Study context: Recipients got multivisceral, liver-intestinal, or isolated intestinal transplants. Recipients were all induced with anti-thymocyte globulin, then given tacrolimus and steroids for around three years.

TCRdb's table, derived via immunoSEQ multiplex PCR, lists solely in-frame clones and lacks some. Counted here are tens of thousands of clones, about nine tenths occurring once; the ten biggest clones make up 0.11%. The V gene's germline CDR1 is KGHSH and CDR2 LQKENI. The CDR3 loop spans 15 amino acids. The junction had 6 bases not matched to a gene; V was cut back by 1 base and J by 6 bases. The clonotype was recovered from a human donor who received an intestinal transplant. The V and J genes are TRBV18 and TRBJ2-3; 8 nucleotides agree with TRBD1. Here the sequenced sample was unstimulated CD4+ T cells sorted from spleen or lymph node cells, taken before intestinal transplant. The CDR3 reads CASSPRTGQRDTQYF. In DNA, the CDR3 is TGTGCCAGCTCACCACGGACAGGGCAGAGGGATACGCAGTATTTT.